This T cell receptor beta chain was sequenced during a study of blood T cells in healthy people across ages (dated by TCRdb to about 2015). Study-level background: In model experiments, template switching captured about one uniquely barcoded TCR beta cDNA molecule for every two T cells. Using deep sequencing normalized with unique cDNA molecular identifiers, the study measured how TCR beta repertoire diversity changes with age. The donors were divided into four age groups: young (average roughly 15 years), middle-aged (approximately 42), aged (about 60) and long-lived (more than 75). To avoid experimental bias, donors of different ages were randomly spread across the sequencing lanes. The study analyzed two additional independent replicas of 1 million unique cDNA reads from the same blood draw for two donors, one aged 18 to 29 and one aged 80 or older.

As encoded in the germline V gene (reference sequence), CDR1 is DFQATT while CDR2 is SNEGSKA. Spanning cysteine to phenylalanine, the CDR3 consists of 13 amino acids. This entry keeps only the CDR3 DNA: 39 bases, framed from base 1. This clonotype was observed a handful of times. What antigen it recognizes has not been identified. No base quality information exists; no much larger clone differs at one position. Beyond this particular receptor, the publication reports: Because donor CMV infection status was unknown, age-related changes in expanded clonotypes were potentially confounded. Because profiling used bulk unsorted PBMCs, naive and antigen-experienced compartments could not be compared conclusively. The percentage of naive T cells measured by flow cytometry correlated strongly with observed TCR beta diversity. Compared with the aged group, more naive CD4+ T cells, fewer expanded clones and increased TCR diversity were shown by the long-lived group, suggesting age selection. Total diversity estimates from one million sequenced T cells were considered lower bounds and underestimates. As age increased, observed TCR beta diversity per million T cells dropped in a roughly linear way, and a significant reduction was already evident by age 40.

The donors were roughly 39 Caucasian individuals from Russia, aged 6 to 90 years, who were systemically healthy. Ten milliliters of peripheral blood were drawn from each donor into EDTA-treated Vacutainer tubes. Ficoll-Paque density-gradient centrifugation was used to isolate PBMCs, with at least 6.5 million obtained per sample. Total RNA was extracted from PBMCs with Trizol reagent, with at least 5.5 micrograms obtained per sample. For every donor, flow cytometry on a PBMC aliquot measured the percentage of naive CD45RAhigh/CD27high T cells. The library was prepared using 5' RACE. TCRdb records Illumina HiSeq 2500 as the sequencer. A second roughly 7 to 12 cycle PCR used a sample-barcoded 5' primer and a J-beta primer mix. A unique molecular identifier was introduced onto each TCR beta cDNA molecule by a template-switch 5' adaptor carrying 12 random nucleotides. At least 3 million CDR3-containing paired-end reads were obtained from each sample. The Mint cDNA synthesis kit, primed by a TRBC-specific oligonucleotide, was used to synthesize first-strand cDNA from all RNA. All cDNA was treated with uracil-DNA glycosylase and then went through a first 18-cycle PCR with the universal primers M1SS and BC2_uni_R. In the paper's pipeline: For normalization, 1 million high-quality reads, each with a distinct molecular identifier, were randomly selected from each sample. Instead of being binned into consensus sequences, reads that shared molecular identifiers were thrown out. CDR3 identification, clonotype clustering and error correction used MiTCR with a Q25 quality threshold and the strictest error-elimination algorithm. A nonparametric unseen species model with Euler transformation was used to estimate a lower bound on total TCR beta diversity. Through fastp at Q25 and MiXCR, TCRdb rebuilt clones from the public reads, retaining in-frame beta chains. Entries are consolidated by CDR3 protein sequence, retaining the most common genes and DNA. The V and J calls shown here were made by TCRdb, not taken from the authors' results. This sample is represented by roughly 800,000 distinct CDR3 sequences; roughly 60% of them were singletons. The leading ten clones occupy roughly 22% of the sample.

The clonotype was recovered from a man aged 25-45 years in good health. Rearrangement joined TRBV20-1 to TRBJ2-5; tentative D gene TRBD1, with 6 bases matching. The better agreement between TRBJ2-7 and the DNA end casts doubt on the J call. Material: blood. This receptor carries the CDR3 CSAPRMDSYEQYF. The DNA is TGCAGTGCCCCGAGAATGGACAGTTACGAGCAGTACTTC.